The following is a T cell receptor (beta chain) sequence with its context. Its cognate antigen is unknown. The sample is drawn from a study of human thymus T cells. Findings of the study overall: Related research found strongly overlapping thymic repertoires in unrelated individuals. Seemingly biased V and J gene usage marked thymic and blood repertoires.

Generated by immunoSEQ multiplex PCR, the TCRdb table keeps only in-frame clones and is missing some. Among about 130,000 clones listed, over 85% were seen once. V lost 1 base to trimming and J lost 7 bases, with 13 bases between them. The CDR3 runs 14 residues. CDR1 SEHNR and CDR2 FQNEAQ come from the germline V gene (reference sequence). The study used thymus tissue resected during corrective heart surgery. Infants served as donors; they were healthy and Finnish and were having corrective surgery for congenital heart defects. This clonotype was obtained from a boy under two years old with a congenital heart defect but otherwise immunologically healthy. Material for sequencing was thymus tissue. This chain uses TRBV7-9 with TRBJ1-1; D may be TRBD1 (6 bases). CDR3: CASSLGAGAGEAFF. In nucleotides, the CDR3 is TGTGCCAGCAGCTTAGGAGCGGGGGCGGGTGAAGCTTTCTTT.